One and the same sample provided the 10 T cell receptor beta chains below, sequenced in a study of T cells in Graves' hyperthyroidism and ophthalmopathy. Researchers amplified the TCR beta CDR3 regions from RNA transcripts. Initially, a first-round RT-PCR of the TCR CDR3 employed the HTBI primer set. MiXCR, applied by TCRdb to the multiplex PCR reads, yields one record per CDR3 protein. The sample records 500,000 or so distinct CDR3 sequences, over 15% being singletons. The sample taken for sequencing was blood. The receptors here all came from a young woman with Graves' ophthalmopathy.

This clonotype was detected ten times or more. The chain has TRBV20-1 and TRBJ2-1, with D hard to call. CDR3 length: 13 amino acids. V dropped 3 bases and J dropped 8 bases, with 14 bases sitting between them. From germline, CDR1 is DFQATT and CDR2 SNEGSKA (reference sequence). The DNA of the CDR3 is TGCAGTGCTAGGGGTAACTCCCTGGATGAGCAGTTCTTC. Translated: CSARGNSLDEQFF.

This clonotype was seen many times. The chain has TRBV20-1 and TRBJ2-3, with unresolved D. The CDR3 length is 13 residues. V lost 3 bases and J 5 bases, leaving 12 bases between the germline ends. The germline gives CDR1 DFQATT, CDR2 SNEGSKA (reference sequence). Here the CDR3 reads CSARRTSGDTQYF. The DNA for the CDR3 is TGCAGTGCTAGGAGAACCTCTGGAGATACGCAGTATTTT.

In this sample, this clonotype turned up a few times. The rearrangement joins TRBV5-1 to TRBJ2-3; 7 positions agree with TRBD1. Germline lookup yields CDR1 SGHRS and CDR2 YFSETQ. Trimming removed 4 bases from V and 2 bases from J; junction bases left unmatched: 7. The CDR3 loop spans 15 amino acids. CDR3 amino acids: CASSTKGAPTDTQYF. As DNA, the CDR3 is TGCGCCAGCAGCACAAAGGGGGCCCCCACAGATACGCAGTATTTT.

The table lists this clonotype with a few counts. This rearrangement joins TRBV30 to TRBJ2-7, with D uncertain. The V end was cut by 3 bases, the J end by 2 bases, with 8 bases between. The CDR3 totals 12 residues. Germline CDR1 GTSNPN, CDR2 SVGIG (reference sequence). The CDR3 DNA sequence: TGTGCCTGGAGCACAGCGACCTACGAGCAGTACTTC. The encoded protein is CAWSTATYEQYF.

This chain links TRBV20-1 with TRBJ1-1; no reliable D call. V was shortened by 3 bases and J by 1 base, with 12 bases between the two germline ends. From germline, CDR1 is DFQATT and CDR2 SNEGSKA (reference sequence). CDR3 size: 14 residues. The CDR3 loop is CSARPDSRNTEAFF. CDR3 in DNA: TGCAGTGCTAGGCCCGACTCCCGGAACACTGAAGCTTTCTTT.

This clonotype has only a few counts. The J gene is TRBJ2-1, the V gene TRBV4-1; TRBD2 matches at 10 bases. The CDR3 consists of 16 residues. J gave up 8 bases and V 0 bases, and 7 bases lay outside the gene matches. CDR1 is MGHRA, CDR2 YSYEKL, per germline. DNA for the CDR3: TGCGCCAGCAGCCAAGATCGCAGCGGGAGGGTCGATGAGCAGTTCTTC. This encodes CASSQDRSGRVDEQFF.

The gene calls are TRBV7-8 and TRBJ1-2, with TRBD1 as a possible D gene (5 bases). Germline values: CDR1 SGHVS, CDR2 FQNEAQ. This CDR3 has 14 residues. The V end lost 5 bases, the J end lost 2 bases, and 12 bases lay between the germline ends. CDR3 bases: TGTGCCAGCAGCCCCAGGGAGGGAAACTATGGCTACACCTTC. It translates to CASSPREGNYGYTF.

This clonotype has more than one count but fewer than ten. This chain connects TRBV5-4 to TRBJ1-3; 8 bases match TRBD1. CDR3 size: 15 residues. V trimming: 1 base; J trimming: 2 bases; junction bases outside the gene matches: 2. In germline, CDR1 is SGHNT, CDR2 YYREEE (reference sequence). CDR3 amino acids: CASSLSGGPGNTIYF. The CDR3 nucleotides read TGTGCCAGCAGCTTGTCAGGGGGCCCTGGAAACACCATATATTTT.

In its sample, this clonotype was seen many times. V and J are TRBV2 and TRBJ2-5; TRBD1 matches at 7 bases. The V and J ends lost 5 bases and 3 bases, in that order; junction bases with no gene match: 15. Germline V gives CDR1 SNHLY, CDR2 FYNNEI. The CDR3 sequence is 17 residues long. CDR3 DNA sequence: TGTGCCAGCAGTACATTCTTGGGACAGCCGGAGGAAGAGACCCAGTACTTC. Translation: CASSTFLGQPEEETQYF.

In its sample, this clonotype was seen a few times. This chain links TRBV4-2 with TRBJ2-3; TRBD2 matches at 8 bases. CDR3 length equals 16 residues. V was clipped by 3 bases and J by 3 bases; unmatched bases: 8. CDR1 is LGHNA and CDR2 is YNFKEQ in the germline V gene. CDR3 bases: TGTGCCAGCAGCCACTTAGCCGGGGGGGCAACAGATACGCAGTATTTT. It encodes CASSHLAGGATDTQYF.